This passage covers 5 T cell receptor beta chains from one sample sequenced in a study of T cell responses to AZD1222 COVID-19 vaccine. Assay: immunoSEQ multiplex PCR; the TCRdb copy retains only in-frame clones and omits some. The repertoire consists of approximately 130,000 clones, with around nine tenths occurring once and the leading ten covering around 7.2%. Sequenced here: peripheral blood, sampled on day 0 of AZD1222 vaccination. The source of these receptors is an adult in good health.

V usage is TRBV5-1 and J usage is TRBJ1-4; no reliable D call. Germline V gene lookup returns CDR1 SGHRS and CDR2 YFSETQ. The CDR3 consists of 17 residues. Trimming took 0 bases from V and 5 from J, leaving 17 bases between them. The DNA for the CDR3 is TGCGCCAGCAGCTTGGCCCCTCCGCGACGGGAGAATGAAAAACTGTTTTTT. Residues: CASSLAPPRRENEKLFF.

In its sample, this clone was seen once. This rearrangement joins TRBV25-1 to TRBJ2-5, with D possibly TRBD1 on 5 matching bases. Trimming stripped 0 bases from V and 1 base from J, with 9 bases between. Germline loops: CDR1 MGHDK, CDR2 SYGVNS. The CDR3 spans 15 residues. This chain's CDR3 is CASSEYARAQETQYF. The DNA of the CDR3 is TGTGCCAGCAGTGAATATGCCAGGGCCCAAGAGACCCAGTACTTC.

The rearrangement joins TRBV5-4 to TRBJ2-1; the D call may be TRBD1 or TRBD2 (5 bases each). V shed 3 bases and J shed 5 bases, with 15 bases lying between them. CDR3 size: 15 residues. The germline gives CDR1 SGHNT, CDR2 YYREEE (reference sequence). This CDR3 is CASSSGTKKDNEQFF. As DNA, the CDR3 is TGTGCCAGCAGCTCCGGGACCAAAAAGGACAATGAGCAGTTCTTC.

The chain uses TRBV5-1 and TRBJ2-2, with TRBD1 identical over 10 bases. Germline assignment: CDR1 SGHRS and CDR2 YFSETQ. The CDR3 has 15 amino acids. The V gene end was trimmed by 7 bases and the J gene end by 3 bases; junction bases not matched to a gene: 6. CDR3 in DNA: TGCGCCAGCTCCGGGACAGGGGTCGACACCGGGGAGCTGTTTTTT. Residues: CASSGTGVDTGELFF.

V is TRBV5-5 and J is TRBJ1-1; TRBD1 aligns across 8 bases. After removal of 4 bases from V and 5 bases from J, the junction contained 10 bases not matched to a gene. CDR3 size: 15 residues. From germline, CDR1 is SGHKS and CDR2 YYEKEE (reference sequence). CDR3 residues: CASSAYTGGRTEAFF. CDR3 DNA: TGTGCCAGCAGCGCCTACACAGGGGGACGTACTGAAGCTTTCTTT.